This TCR beta chain was observed in a study of identical twins. This clonotype was counted ten times or more. Trimming removed 6 bases at V and 6 bases at J, with 12 bases between. The CDR3 consists of 13 residues. Per the germline V gene, CDR1 is SGHAT and CDR2 is FQNNGV. TCRdb re-analysed the 5' RACE reads in MiXCR, keeping a single row per CDR3 protein. The repertoire holds approximately 94,000 distinct CDR3 sequences, with about 5.6% as singletons. The sequence was collected from a woman in her fifties or sixties in good health. Sequenced sample: memory T cells sorted from blood. V and J are TRBV11-2 and TRBJ2-1, with D maybe TRBD2 (6 bases). The CDR3 region is CASRPRGGNEQFF. The CDR3 DNA reads TGTGCCAGCAGGCCCCGGGGAGGCAATGAGCAGTTCTTC.